Below are 27 T cell receptor beta chains sequenced from a single sample in a study of shared T cell receptors in the human thymus. Sequenced by immunoSEQ multiplex PCR; TCRdb stores in-frame clones only, minus some. The sample gives 600,000 or so clones, around 87% of which show up once; 0.0094% is in the top ten. This sample also appeared in a second study, on human thymus T cells.

What was sequenced was thymocytes. These receptors were obtained from a boy in the first two years of life with a congenital heart defect.

CDR3 DNA: TGCGCCAGCAGCTTAAGGAGGGTTGAGGCCTACGAGCAGTACTTC. It encodes CASSLRRVEAYEQYF. The chain recombines TRBV5-1 with TRBJ2-7, with D possibly matching TRBD2 (6 bases). Trimming took 2 bases from V and 2 from J, leaving 14 bases between them. Germline values: CDR1 SGHRS, CDR2 YFSETQ. This CDR3 region has 15 residues.

This chain uses TRBV7-9 with TRBJ2-7, with a possible D match to TRBD2 (6 bases). Germline V gene data show CDR1 as SEHNR and CDR2 as FQNEAQ (reference sequence). V gave up 0 bases and J gave up 6 bases, with 18 bases separating them. This CDR3 spans 16 amino acids. This CDR3 is CASSLAERLEKGEQYF. The CDR3 DNA reads TGTGCCAGCAGCTTAGCTGAACGACTAGAAAAGGGCGAGCAGTACTTC.

This clone is a singleton in its sample. The chain carries TRBV5-6 and TRBJ1-3; D gene uncertain. The CDR3 is 15 amino acids. Per germline, CDR1 SGHDT and CDR2 YYEEEE. With 3 bases removed from V and 0 bases from J, the gap between germline ends came to 10 bases. CDR3 loop: CASSSTEPSGNTIYF. In DNA form, the CDR3 reads TGTGCCAGCAGCTCGACGGAGCCCTCTGGAAACACCATATATTTT.

This chain connects TRBV5-6 to TRBJ1-2, with D possibly matching TRBD1 (5 bases). Trimming took 4 bases from V and 4 from J, leaving 20 bases between them. Germline V gene data show CDR1 as SGHDT and CDR2 as YYEEEE. The CDR3 extends over 16 amino acids. The CDR3 DNA sequence: TGTGCCAGCAGCGCGAAAGCAGCGGGACGTAGCTATGGCTACACCTTC. It yields the protein CASSAKAAGRSYGYTF.

This chain links TRBV2 with TRBJ2-1, with D tentatively TRBD1 (6 bases). V was cut by 1 base and J by 4 bases, with 8 bases left in between. Germline CDR1 is SNHLY and CDR2 is FYNNEI. The CDR3 loop spans 14 amino acids. The CDR3 bases are TGTGCCAGCAGTGAAGGGGGGCCTTACAATGAGCAGTTCTTC. This translates into CASSEGGPYNEQFF.

The rearrangement links TRBV18 to TRBJ2-3; 9 positions agree with TRBD1. V shed 8 bases, J shed 3 bases, and the junction held 6 bases outside the gene matches. Germline CDR1 KGHSH, CDR2 LQKENI. The CDR3 is 14 amino acids. The CDR3 DNA is TGTGCCAGCCCTGGGACAGGGAATACAGATACGCAGTATTTT. Translated, it gives CASPGTGNTDTQYF.

The chain joins TRBV19 to TRBJ2-1, with D possibly TRBD1 on 6 matching bases. The CDR3 has 14 amino acids. The V end lost 10 bases, the J end lost 5 bases, and 18 bases lay between the germline ends. Germline V lookup: CDR1 LNHDA, CDR2 SQIVND (reference sequence). The CDR3 coding sequence is TGTGCCACCTCACGGACAGTGCCACACAATGAGCAGTTCTTC. It yields the protein CATSRTVPHNEQFF. Full variable domain (rest looked up from reference TRBV19 and TRBJ2-1): DGGITQSPKYLFRKEGQNVTLSCEQNLNHDAMYWYRQDPGQGLRLIYYSQIVNDFQKGDIAEGYSVSREKKESFPLTVTSAQKNPTAFYLCATSRTVPHNEQFFGPGTRLTVL.

The chain uses TRBV7-9 and TRBJ1-2; TRBD1 matches at 9 bases. The germline gives CDR1 SEHNR, CDR2 FQNEAQ (reference sequence). This CDR3 is built from 12 residues. The ends lost 4 bases at V and 9 bases at J; junction bases unmatched: 3. The CDR3 spells CASSWDRVRYTF. Written as DNA, the CDR3 is TGTGCCAGCAGCTGGGACAGGGTACGCTACACCTTC.

The rearrangement joins TRBV29-1 to TRBJ2-1; D might be TRBD1 (5 bases). Germline V gene sequence: CDR1 SQVTM, CDR2 ANQGSEA. V dropped 4 bases and J dropped 3 bases, with 13 bases sitting between them. The CDR3 runs 14 residues. The CDR3 sequence is CSVGARDRYNEQFF. As DNA, the CDR3 is TGCAGCGTTGGTGCCAGGGATCGCTACAATGAGCAGTTCTTC.

The CDR3 sequence: CASSLLGEDPGKLFF. Here the CDR3 DNA reads TGTGCCAGCAGCCTCCTCGGGGAAGACCCCGGGAAACTGTTTTTT. The rearrangement links TRBV7-9 to TRBJ1-4; D unresolved. Germline lookup yields CDR1 SEHNR and CDR2 FQNEAQ (reference sequence). V lost 5 bases and J 11 bases, leaving 21 bases between the germline ends. The CDR3 has 15 residues. The entire variable domain, with the rest obtained from reference TRBV7-9 and TRBJ1-4, is as follows: DTGVSQNPRHKITKRGQNVTFRCDPISEHNRLYWYRQTLGQGPEFLTYFQNEAQLEKSRLLSDRFSAERPKGSFSTLEIQRTEQGDSAMYLCASSLLGEDPGKLFFGSGTQLSVL.

This clone was seen once. The chain employs TRBV10-3 and TRBJ2-3; tentatively, D is TRBD2 (6 bases). The CDR3 is 15 residues long. Germline V lookup: CDR1 ENHRY, CDR2 SYGVKD. V was shortened by 2 bases and J by 2 bases, with 11 bases between the two germline ends. In DNA form, the CDR3 reads TGTGCCATCAGTGAGGGGGACTCTTACACAGATACGCAGTATTTT. Translating gives CAISEGDSYTDTQYF.

The chain recombines TRBV6-6 with TRBJ1-1, with D possibly being TRBD1 (5 bases). Deletions cut 5 bases from V and 4 bases from J, with 14 bases between. This CDR3 region has 14 residues. Germline V gene sequence: CDR1 MNHNY, CDR2 SVGAGI (reference sequence). CDR3 in DNA: TGTGCCAGCAGTAGAAGTTGGGGGGGCACTGAAGCTTTCTTT. It encodes CASSRSWGGTEAFF.

J is TRBJ1-2 and V is TRBV5-4; TRBD1 agrees at 7 bases. This CDR3 has 15 residues. V lost 2 bases and J lost 6; bases outside the gene matches: 10. The germline V gene encodes CDR1 SGHNT and CDR2 YYREEE (reference sequence). The CDR3 nucleotides read TGTGCCAGCAGCTTTACCGACAGGGCTGTCGATGGCTACACCTTC. Translating gives CASSFTDRAVDGYTF. The full variable domain, in which reference TRBV5-4 and TRBJ1-2 provide the parts outside the CDR3, is ETGVTQSPTHLIKTRGQQVTLRCSSQSGHNTVSWYQQALGQGPQFIFQYYREEENGRGNFPPRFSGLQFPNYSSELNVNALELDDSALYLCASSFTDRAVDGYTFGSGTRLTVV.

The V call is TRBV29-1, the J call TRBJ1-1; the match to TRBD1 covers 7 bases. CDR1 is SQVTM and CDR2 is ANQGSEA in the germline V gene. J was trimmed by 4 bases and V by 4 bases; bases with no gene match: 6. This CDR3 contains 13 residues. CDR3 loop: CSVVGQGGTEAFF. CDR3 in DNA: TGCAGCGTTGTAGGCCAGGGGGGCACTGAAGCTTTCTTT.

V and J are TRBV13 and TRBJ2-1, with 8 bases fitting TRBD2. Germline values: CDR1 PRHDT, CDR2 FYEKMQ (reference sequence). J was trimmed by 3 bases and V by 0 bases; bases with no gene match: 4. The CDR3 totals 16 residues. The CDR3 sequence: CASSLGASGGYNEQFF. The CDR3 DNA reads as TGTGCCAGCAGCTTAGGTGCGAGCGGGGGCTACAATGAGCAGTTCTTC.

The J gene is TRBJ2-3, the V gene TRBV28; D is undetermined. Trimming stripped 1 base from V and 0 bases from J, with 17 bases between. The germline gives CDR1 MDHEN, CDR2 SYDVKM. CDR3 length: 18 amino acids. The CDR3 DNA is TGTGCCAGCAGTTTATTGGCAGGCGCTTCATCTAGCACAGATACGCAGTATTTT. It encodes CASSLLAGASSSTDTQYF. Looking up the rest from reference TRBV28 and TRBJ2-3 gives the full variable domain: DVKVTQSSRYLVKRTGEKVFLECVQDMDHENMFWYRQDPGLGLRLIYFSYDVKMKEKGDIPEGYSVSREKKERFSLILESASTNQTSMYLCASSLLAGASSSTDTQYFGPGTRLTVL.

The rearrangement links TRBV27 to TRBJ1-1; 9 positions agree with TRBD1. Germline V lookup: CDR1 MNHEY, CDR2 SMNVEV (reference sequence). The CDR3 is made up of 15 amino acids. Unmatched junction bases numbered 11, after V lost 0 bases and J lost 12 bases. The CDR3 loop reads CASSLSSGTGRVSFF. Here the CDR3 DNA reads TGTGCCAGCAGTTTATCATCCGGGACAGGGAGAGTTTCTTTCTTT.

The chain links TRBV28 to TRBJ2-1; 9 nucleotides line up with TRBD1. The CDR3 contains 16 residues. The germline V gene encodes CDR1 MDHEN and CDR2 SYDVKM. V lost 6 bases, J lost 5 bases, and 11 bases stayed unmatched. CDR3 DNA sequence: TGTGCCAGCAGGATGACCCCGGGACAGGGCCACAATGAGCAGTTCTTC. It encodes CASRMTPGQGHNEQFF.

The rearrangement links TRBV5-1 to TRBJ1-4, with TRBD1 identical over 9 bases. This CDR3 has 17 amino acids. V was pared by 4 bases and J by 3 bases, with 10 bases of the junction left unmatched. CDR1 is SGHRS, CDR2 YFSETQ, per germline. CDR3 region: CASSGEDRGRPNEKLFF. In DNA form, the CDR3 reads TGCGCCAGCAGCGGAGAGGACAGGGGCCGCCCTAATGAAAAACTGTTTTTT.

V gene TRBV7-8 combines with J gene TRBJ1-5; 11 positions agree with TRBD1. Germline V gives CDR1 SGHVS, CDR2 FQNEAQ. CDR3 length: 18 amino acids. The ends lost 10 bases at V and 0 bases at J; junction bases unmatched: 14. The CDR3 DNA reads TGTGCCACCGGGGGGCCGGGACAGGGGGTGTATAGCAATCAGCCCCAGCATTTT. This gives the protein CATGGPGQGVYSNQPQHF. The full variable domain, rest sourced from reference TRBV7-8 and TRBJ1-5, is GAGVSQSPRYKVAKRGQDVALRCDPISGHVSLFWYQQALGQGPEFLTYFQNEAQLDKSGLPSDRFFAERPEGSVSTLKIQRTQQEDSAVYLCATGGPGQGVYSNQPQHFGDGTRLSIL.

The rearrangement uses TRBV10-3 and TRBJ2-5; 15 bases line up with TRBD2. V dropped 3 bases and J dropped 2; count of bases not matched to a gene: 7. The CDR3 extends over 18 amino acids. Germline lookup yields CDR1 ENHRY and CDR2 SYGVKD. The CDR3 region has the DNA TGTGCCATCAGTGACACGGGACTAGCGGGAGGTTATCAAGAGACCCAGTACTTC. Translating it yields CAISDTGLAGGYQETQYF.

This chain links TRBV27 with TRBJ2-7, with 13 bases identical to TRBD2. CDR3 length equals 15 residues. CDR1 and CDR2 (germline): MNHEY, SMNVEV (reference sequence). The ends lost 4 bases at V and 3 bases at J; junction bases unmatched: 3. The CDR3 DNA sequence: TGTGCCAGCAGTTGGACTAGCGGGAGAGGCTACGAGCAGTACTTC. Residues: CASSWTSGRGYEQYF.

The chain has TRBV28 and TRBJ2-2; the match to TRBD2 covers 8 bases. The CDR3 loop spans 18 amino acids. Germline assignment: CDR1 MDHEN and CDR2 SYDVKM. V lost 3 bases to trimming and J lost 0 bases; unmatched junction nucleotides: 9. Here the CDR3 reads CASSLGRLAYPNTGELFF. In DNA, the CDR3 is TGTGCCAGCAGTTTGGGTAGACTAGCGTACCCGAACACCGGGGAGCTGTTTTTT. The entire variable domain, with the rest obtained from reference TRBV28 and TRBJ2-2, is as follows: DVKVTQSSRYLVKRTGEKVFLECVQDMDHENMFWYRQDPGLGLRLIYFSYDVKMKEKGDIPEGYSVSREKKERFSLILESASTNQTSMYLCASSLGRLAYPNTGELFFGEGSRLTVL.

This chain joins TRBV7-7 and TRBJ2-7, with TRBD1 matching over 8 bases. Germline assignment: CDR1 SSHAT and CDR2 FNYEAQ (reference sequence). CDR3 length: 14 amino acids. J gave up 7 bases and V 1 base, and 6 bases lay outside the gene matches. CDR3 in amino acids: CASSLERDRGEQYF. CDR3 DNA sequence: TGTGCCAGCAGCTTAGAGCGCGACAGGGGAGAGCAGTACTTC.

This chain connects TRBV11-2 to TRBJ2-7, with D tentatively TRBD1 (6 bases). This CDR3 contains 14 residues. In germline, CDR1 is SGHAT, CDR2 FQNNGV. V dropped 2 bases and J dropped 4 bases, with 12 bases sitting between them. CDR3 DNA sequence: TGTGCCAGCAGCTTAACCCCACAGGGTTACGAGCAGTACTTC. Protein: CASSLTPQGYEQYF.

The chain is built from TRBV4-2 and TRBJ1-2; 11 bases align to TRBD1. This CDR3 spans 14 amino acids. Germline V gives CDR1 LGHNA, CDR2 YNFKEQ. The V and J ends lost 6 bases and 4 bases, in that order; junction bases with no gene match: 4. The CDR3 here is CASSRTGGSYGYTF. CDR3 DNA: TGTGCCAGCAGTCGGACAGGGGGCAGCTATGGCTACACCTTC.

The chain links TRBV28 to TRBJ2-1; 9 bases match TRBD1. V shed 5 bases, J shed 4 bases, and the junction held 9 bases outside the gene matches. Germline V gives CDR1 MDHEN, CDR2 SYDVKM. CDR3 length: 16 amino acids. The CDR3 bases are TGTGCCAGCAGTACATACCGGGACAGGGCATACAATGAGCAGTTCTTC. Protein: CASSTYRDRAYNEQFF.